One sample yielded the 13 T cell receptor beta chains listed below, sequenced in a study of blood T cells in healthy people across ages. With a J-beta primer mix and a sample-barcoded 5' primer, a second PCR ran roughly 7 to 11 cycles. TCRdb re-derived calls from the 5' RACE reads in MiXCR, one entry per CDR3 protein. Here the sample spans 1.4 million to 1.5 million distinct CDR3 sequences, 42% being singletons. Sequencing was performed on blood. The source of these receptors is a woman aged 18-29 years in good health.

The chain is built from TRBV5-1 and TRBJ1-2; 7 bases are shared with TRBD1. J was trimmed by 6 bases and V by 3 bases; bases with no gene match: 8. Germline CDR1 and CDR2: SGHRS and YFSETQ. The CDR3 covers 14 residues. CDR3 bases: TGCGCCAGCAGCTCGGTGGGCAGGGGGGATGGCTACACCTTC. It specifies CASSSVGRGDGYTF.

This clonotype was counted between two and nine times. V usage is TRBV12-5 and J usage is TRBJ2-1; 7 bases are shared with TRBD2. CDR3 size: 15 residues. The germline V gene has CDR1 LGHNT and CDR2 FRNRAP. The V gene end was trimmed by 2 bases and the J gene end by 8 bases; junction bases not matched to a gene: 9. DNA for the CDR3: TGTGCTAGTGGTTTGATGGGGGAGGGCCGGGATGAGCAGTTCTTC. This gives the protein CASGLMGEGRDEQFF.

This clonotype was seen more than once but under ten times. The chain recombines TRBV20-1 with TRBJ2-5; 10 bases agree with TRBD1. The end of the DNA fits TRBJ2-7 better, so the J call may be wrong. The length of the CDR3 is 13 residues. In germline, CDR1 is DFQATT, CDR2 SNEGSKA (reference sequence). Here the CDR3 reads CSAPGTGVGEQYF. Written as DNA, the CDR3 is TGCAGTGCCCCCGGGACAGGGGTGGGCGAGCAGTACTTC.

This clonotype was seen many times. V usage is TRBV6-2 or TRBV6-3 and J usage is TRBJ1-2, with D perhaps matching TRBD1 (6 bases). V gave up 6 bases and J gave up 4 bases, with 15 bases separating them. The CDR3 sequence is 14 residues long. Germline CDR1 is MNHEY and CDR2 is SVGEGT. The CDR3 nucleotides read TGTGCCAGCAGCCCCGGAGGGGGGATCTATGGCTACACCTTC. It is translated as CASSPGGGIYGYTF.

This chain's CDR3 is CASSGLANTEAFF. CDR3 bases: TGTGCCAGCAGTGGATTGGCTAACACTGAAGCTTTCTTT. The J gene is TRBJ1-1, the V gene TRBV25-1; D is uncertain. Germline CDR1 MGHDK, CDR2 SYGVNS. V was cut by 4 bases and J by 2 bases, with 8 bases left in between. The length of the CDR3 is 13 residues.

This clonotype was found a few times. This chain connects TRBV4-1 to TRBJ2-7; D ambiguous. The germline V gene has CDR1 MGHRA and CDR2 YSYEKL. The CDR3 spans 15 residues. Trimming removed 0 bases from V and 0 bases from J, with 9 bases in between. The CDR3 loop is CASSQDGLTSYEQYF. CDR3 coding DNA: TGCGCCAGCAGCCAAGATGGGTTGACCTCCTACGAGCAGTACTTC.

V gene TRBV15 combines with J gene TRBJ1-3; D might be TRBD1 (5 bases). The CDR3 is 14 residues long. The germline CDR1 and CDR2 sequences are LNHNV and YYDKDF (reference sequence). V lost 2 bases, J lost 3 bases, and 8 bases lay in between. CDR3 coding DNA: TGTGCCACCAGCAGAAGGGGAAGTGGAAACACCATATATTTT. Its protein product is CATSRRGSGNTIYF.

The chain carries TRBV7-9 and TRBJ1-4; the D is unclear. The CDR3 runs 15 residues. Germline CDR1 SEHNR, CDR2 FQNEAQ (reference sequence). Trimming left V 5 bases short and J 6 bases short, with 16 bases between. The CDR3 DNA follows: TGTGCCAGCAGCCCTCTAGCGATGGGCGATGAAAAACTGTTTTTT. This encodes CASSPLAMGDEKLFF.

V and J are TRBV7-2 and TRBJ2-1, with TRBD1 as a possible D gene (6 bases). The V gene lost 8 bases and the J gene lost 2 bases, with 13 bases spanning the gap. Germline-derived CDR1 and CDR2 are SGHTA and FQGNSA. There are 14 residues in the CDR3. The CDR3 region is CASRRDTTYNEQFF. The CDR3 DNA reads as TGTGCCAGCCGCCGGGACACCACCTACAATGAGCAGTTCTTC.

The chain uses TRBV4-1 and TRBJ2-7, with D unclear. The CDR3 sequence is 15 residues long. Germline CDR1 MGHRA, CDR2 YSYEKL. V was clipped by 0 bases and J by 5 bases, with 14 bases between them. In nucleotides, the CDR3 is TGCGCCAGCAGCCAAGATGGCAGAGCCCTGAACGAGCAGTACTTC. It translates to CASSQDGRALNEQYF.

This clonotype has a handful of counts. The rearrangement links TRBV2 to TRBJ2-1; 7 nucleotides line up with TRBD1. Trimming removed 11 bases from V and 6 bases from J; junction bases left unmatched: 10. This CDR3 has 13 amino acids. The germline V gene has CDR1 SNHLY and CDR2 FYNNEI. The CDR3 loop is CADRDSFINEQFF. CDR3 nucleotide sequence: TGTGCCGACCGGGACAGCTTTATCAATGAGCAGTTCTTC.

The chain uses TRBV7-2 and TRBJ2-5; 8 positions match TRBD2. Germline lookup yields CDR1 SGHTA and CDR2 FQGNSA. V lost 5 bases to trimming and J lost 1 base; unmatched junction nucleotides: 9. CDR3 length equals 16 residues. In DNA, the CDR3 is TGTGCCAGCAGCCATGGGGTACTAGCGGTCCAAGAGACCCAGTACTTC. Its protein product is CASSHGVLAVQETQYF.

CDR3 nucleotides: TGCAGTGCTAGAGATCCCCTGACGAGGTCCACTGAAGCTTTCTTT. Protein: CSARDPLTRSTEAFF. The chain couples TRBV20-1 to TRBJ1-1; no reliable D call. Germline values: CDR1 DFQATT, CDR2 SNEGSKA (reference sequence). This CDR3 spans 15 amino acids. V lost 0 bases and J lost 4, with 15 bases in between.